This T cell receptor (beta chain) was observed in a study of beta chain features in type 1 diabetes listed by TCRdb under 2018. Study-level background: Patients and healthy donors did not differ in mean age, gender distribution, total cell number or subset yield. A total of some 110 million sorted cells were examined across all samples, and the number of cells per subset was strongly correlated with RNA yield. The study compared TCRB repertoires of sorted circulating CD4+ T cell subsets between recently diagnosed type 1 diabetes patients and matched healthy donors. Naive and central memory subsets were obtained from all 30 or so donors, but regulatory and stem cell-like memory subsets were isolated from only 8 patients and about 8 healthy donors.

All of the isolated RNA was reverse transcribed with the High Capacity cDNA Reverse Transcription Kit, so expressed TCRB transcripts were sequenced. Survey-depth immunoSEQ sequencing was performed on stem cell-like memory T cell samples, with an average of roughly 930,000 total reads per sample. Sorted cells were lysed in RLT buffer and RNA was extracted with DNase-treated RNeasy Micro or Mini kits, depending on cell number. To prevent cross-contamination, each cell subset was processed individually, whereas patient and healthy donor samples were processed jointly. The immunoSEQ multiplex PCR was used to amplify TCRB sequences from cDNA, generating 87-bp fragments that spanned the CDR3 region. The amplicons were sequenced using the Illumina HiSeq platform. The authors processed their data as follows. Synthetic template baselines were used to correct PCR bias computationally, reads within Hamming distance 2 were collapsed together, and singletons that could not be merged were discarded. Reads were aligned against IMGT to assign V, D and J genes, CDR3 length and insertions or deletions at six rearrangement sites. Within each subset, clonotype counts were normalized to sorted cell number, and only after that were true diversity and Gini coefficients computed with the tcR R package. Repertoire sharing was quantified using the overlap coefficient calculated on TCRB nucleotide sequences. TCRdb obtained this table from immuneACCESS and retained in-frame rearrangements with V and J assigned. These tables miss some clones; where compared with another copy, unresolved V genes account for less than half of the shortfall, and the remainder is unexplained. V, J and clone size are taken as reported in that table, and D and trimming were inferred from the DNA itself. The sample includes over 20,000 clones, with about 58% observed a single time. The ten largest clones add up to 0.35% to 0.4% of the sample.

Sequences SGHNT (CDR1) and YENEEA (CDR2) are obtained from the germline V gene. The CDR3 spans 13 residues, from the cysteine through the phenylalanine. The only DNA kept is the CDR3, 39 bases in frame from the first base. Cut back by 3 bases and 10 bases, the V and J ends lie 15 bases apart. Points on this clone: Its antigen target is currently unknown. No qualities accompany the bases; no much larger clone lies one base away.

The paper as a whole reports these results and caveats: Because cDNA was sequenced instead of genomic DNA, highly expressing activated cells could be over-represented, though the groups showed no difference in activation or CD3 levels. PCR might favor shorter templates, but patient and control samples were amplified and corrected together, so any skew would affect both groups equally. The naive, central memory and regulatory TCRB repertoires appeared to resemble one another more closely among patients than among healthy donors. A moderate but significant shortening of TCRB CDR3 length was observed in type 1 diabetes patients in all four CD4+ subsets. Patients with type 1 diabetes made fewer insertions and deleted more nucleotides at VDJ recombination sites, implying thymic rearrangement abnormalities. Because the HLA sub-analyses included only small numbers of individuals, any influence of HLA type on TCRB rearrangement was left unresolved.

Each donor gave one peripheral blood draw, averaging approximately 120 mL, which was collected into heparinised tubes. A BD FACSAria II and a panel including CD45RO, CCR7, CD25, CD127, CD95 and CD27 were used to sort naive, central memory, regulatory and stem cell-like memory CD4+ T cells. A purity above 95% was achieved for all sorted populations. PBMCs were isolated right away by Lymphoprep density gradient centrifugation and were stained directly, without culture. To minimize batch effects, samples were stained and sorted in pairs, one healthy donor with one patient per experiment. The clonotype comes from a man between 18 and 35 years old with type 1 diabetes. Sample: stem cell memory CD4+ T cells from blood. In light of the paper, this sample's cell subset or site label describes: stem cell-like memory CD4+ T cells. The V and J segments used are TRBV11-3 and TRBJ1-1; tentative D gene TRBD1, with 5 bases matching. The CDR3: CASSLGGGNTAFF. The bases are TGTGCCAGCAGCTTGGGCGGGGGGAATACAGCTTTCTTT.